This T cell receptor (beta chain) originates from a study of T-cell memory formation after mild COVID-19. Study-wide results and limits: Confirmation of SARS-CoV-2 specificity was lacking for second-wave clones peaking day 37. Cross-reactive memory apparently joined, as some responding clones appeared in pre-infection memory.

Libraries for TCRalpha and TCRbeta carried sample barcodes and unique molecular identifiers via 5'RACE. A single record per CDR3 protein comes from TCRdb applying MiXCR to the 5' RACE reads. The sample includes roughly 300,000 distinct CDR3 sequences, roughly an eighth seen only once; the top ten take about 20%. Many counts were recorded for this clonotype. Its cognate antigen is unknown. This clonotype was sampled from a man younger than 35 who had mild COVID-19 (a few samples of this study predate the infection). Cell type and time point are not known. The sample was PBMCs or a T cell subset sorted from them (not recorded which).

In DNA, the CDR3 is TGTGCCAGCAGCGTGAACGGGGTCTCAGATACGCAGTATTTT. It translates to CASSVNGVSDTQYF. The chain joins TRBV9 to TRBJ2-3, with D possibly matching TRBD2 (5 bases). The CDR3 has 14 amino acids. CDR1 and CDR2 from the germline V gene are SGDLS and YYNGEE. The V end was cut by 2 bases, the J end by 4 bases, with 11 bases between.